This entry features one T cell receptor (beta chain) sequence. Method: immunoSEQ multiplex PCR; TCRdb's copy keeps in-frame clones and lacks some. Here the sample spans a few hundred thousand clones, roughly 89% being singletons. From germline, CDR1 is SGHTA and CDR2 FQGTGA. The CDR3 length is 15 residues. V lost 5 bases, J lost 8 bases, and 8 bases stayed unmatched. The record originates from a study of blood T cell repertoires in COVID-19. The wider study: Spain, Italy and the United States supplied samples that represented acute and convalescent COVID-19. T cells, B-cell-depleted T cells, or PBMCs supplied cDNA or gDNA.

Specimen: peripheral blood. The chain recombines TRBV7-3 with TRBJ2-3; TRBD2 agrees at 12 bases. This sequence was found in a woman in her 30s with active or convalescent COVID-19. The CDR3 spells CASSPSTSGGGTQYF. The CDR3 DNA follows: TGTGCCAGCAGCCCGTCGACTAGCGGGGGAGGTACGCAGTATTTT.